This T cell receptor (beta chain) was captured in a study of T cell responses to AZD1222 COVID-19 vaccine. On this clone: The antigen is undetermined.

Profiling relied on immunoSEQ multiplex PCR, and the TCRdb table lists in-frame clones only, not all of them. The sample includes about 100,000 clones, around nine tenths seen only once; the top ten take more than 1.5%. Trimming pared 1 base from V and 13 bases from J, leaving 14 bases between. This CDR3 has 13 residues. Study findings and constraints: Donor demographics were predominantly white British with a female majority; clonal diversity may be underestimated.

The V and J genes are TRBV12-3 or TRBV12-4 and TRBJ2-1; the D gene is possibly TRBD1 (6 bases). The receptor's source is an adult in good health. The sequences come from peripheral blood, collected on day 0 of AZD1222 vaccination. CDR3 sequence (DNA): TGTGCCAGCAGTTTAGACAGGGCCGGATCTCAGTTCTTC. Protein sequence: CASSLDRAGSQFF.